The 19 T cell receptor beta chains below all came from one sample that was sequenced in a study of T cell responses to AZD1222 COVID-19 vaccine. Measured with immunoSEQ multiplex PCR; TCRdb has only the in-frame clones, and not every one. The sample records about 170,000 clones, approximately 90% being singletons. The sample here was peripheral blood, taken on day 0 of AZD1222 vaccination. The receptors originated from an adult in good health.

CDR3 sequence reads: CATLPGYGSEKLFF. The CDR3 nucleotides are TGTGCCACCCTCCCCGGGTACGGTAGTGAAAAACTGTTTTTT. The gene calls are TRBV2 and TRBJ1-4; no definite D call. This CDR3 has 14 residues. Germline V gene sequence: CDR1 SNHLY, CDR2 FYNNEI. Trimming stripped 10 bases from V and 7 bases from J, with 19 bases between.

This chain links TRBV27 with TRBJ2-1, with TRBD1 matching 9 bases. There are 16 residues in the CDR3. Germline trimming cut 3 bases from V and 4 bases from J; bases unmatched to any gene: 7. Germline CDR1 and CDR2: MNHEY and SMNVEV (reference sequence). CDR3 nucleotides: TGTGCCAGCAGTTTCCCAGGGACAGGGAAATACAATGAGCAGTTCTTC. Amino acids: CASSFPGTGKYNEQFF.

This clone was seen just once. The chain couples TRBV5-8 to TRBJ1-2; 9 bases agree with TRBD1. Germline CDR1 SGHTS, CDR2 YDEGEE. The CDR3 extends over 15 amino acids. V dropped 3 bases and J dropped 4; count of bases not matched to a gene: 7. The CDR3 DNA follows: TGTGCCAGCAGCTGGAAACAGGGGGCTAGCTATGGCTACACCTTC. This encodes CASSWKQGASYGYTF.

V usage is TRBV5-1 and J usage is TRBJ1-5, with D possibly TRBD1 on 6 matching bases. Trimming stripped 4 bases from V and 4 bases from J, with 12 bases between. Germline loops: CDR1 SGHRS, CDR2 YFSETQ. CDR3 length: 14 amino acids. Written as DNA, the CDR3 is TGCGCCAGCAGCCTGGGACAACCGAATCAGCCCCAGCATTTT. Its protein is CASSLGQPNQPQHF.

The chain recombines TRBV2 with TRBJ2-3; D gene uncertain. The length of the CDR3 is 12 residues. Per germline, CDR1 SNHLY and CDR2 FYNNEI. Trimming left V 4 bases short and J 0 bases short, with 2 bases between. Here the CDR3 reads CASSGSTDTQYF. The CDR3 DNA follows: TGTGCCAGCAGTGGCAGCACAGATACGCAGTATTTT.

This clone was seen only a few times. For the CDR3, the DNA is TGTGCCAGCAGCGCCGGGACATCCGATCAGCCCCAGCATTTT. Translating it yields CASSAGTSDQPQHF. The J gene is TRBJ1-5, the V gene TRBV2; weak D call: TRBD1 (6 bases). This CDR3 contains 14 residues. Deletions cut 6 bases from V and 5 bases from J, with 14 bases between. In germline, CDR1 is SNHLY, CDR2 FYNNEI.

The chain recombines TRBV6-1 with TRBJ2-2; D call uncertain. Trimming pared 1 base from V and 6 bases from J, leaving 3 bases between. This CDR3 comprises 12 residues. CDR1 and CDR2 from the germline V gene are MNHNS and SASEGT. The DNA for the CDR3 is TGTGCCAGCAGTGAAGGTGCCGGGGAGCTGTTTTTT. Translated, it gives CASSEGAGELFF.

The CDR3 nucleotides are TGTGCCAGCAGCCAAGGTCGGGGGGGCACTGAAGCTTTCTTT. Translation gives CASSQGRGGTEAFF. This chain uses TRBV3-1 (or the pseudogene TRBV3-2) with TRBJ1-1; tentative D call: TRBD1 (5 bases). The CDR3 consists of 14 residues. With 1 base removed from V and 4 bases from J, the gap between germline ends came to 10 bases. Germline V gives CDR1 LGHDT, CDR2 YNNKEL (reference sequence).

This chain connects TRBV29-1 to TRBJ1-3, with 8 bases matching TRBD1. Unmatched junction bases numbered 14, after V lost 4 bases and J lost 3 bases. The CDR3 has 17 residues. CDR1 and CDR2 from the germline V gene are SQVTM and ANQGSEA. The CDR3 spells CSVALVRAGGLGNTIYF. Here the CDR3 DNA reads TGCAGCGTTGCTCTCGTACGGGCAGGGGGCCTTGGAAACACCATATATTTT.

This chain joins TRBV18 and TRBJ1-1, with 7 bases matching TRBD1. This CDR3 has 17 residues. V dropped 3 bases and J dropped 1; count of bases not matched to a gene: 11. CDR1 is KGHSH, CDR2 LQKENI, per germline. The CDR3 coding sequence is TGTGCCAGCTCACCGTCGTCTAGGGGGCTGGCGAACACTGAAGCTTTCTTT. The encoded protein is CASSPSSRGLANTEAFF.

This rearrangement joins TRBV6-5 to TRBJ2-7; D call uncertain. The V end was cut by 4 bases, the J end by 1 base, with 8 bases between. Germline V gene data show CDR1 as MNHEY and CDR2 as SVGAGI. The CDR3 length is 13 residues. The CDR3, as DNA: TGTGCCAGCAGTTCCAGCAGATCCTACGAGCAGTACTTC. This translates into CASSSSRSYEQYF.

This rearrangement joins TRBV2 to TRBJ1-1; 8 positions agree with TRBD1. This CDR3 spans 15 amino acids. Germline V gene data show CDR1 as SNHLY and CDR2 as FYNNEI. Germline trimming cut 4 bases from V and 6 bases from J; bases unmatched to any gene: 10. The CDR3 sequence is CASSGWTGNRAEAFF. The CDR3 coding sequence is TGTGCCAGCAGTGGCTGGACAGGGAATCGCGCTGAAGCTTTCTTT.

The chain has TRBV6-2 or TRBV6-3 and TRBJ1-2; no clear D gene. The V gene's germline CDR1 is MNHEY and CDR2 SVGEGT. This CDR3 is built from 12 residues. The germline V and J ends were trimmed by 5 bases and 6 bases, with 10 bases remaining between them. The CDR3 DNA reads TGTGCCAGCAGTCCCGGGGTTAATGGCTACACCTTC. It translates to CASSPGVNGYTF.

The chain recombines TRBV19 with TRBJ1-1; D may be TRBD1 (5 bases). Germline V gene sequence: CDR1 LNHDA, CDR2 SQIVND (reference sequence). CDR3 length: 13 amino acids. V lost 5 bases and J 6 bases, leaving 13 bases between the germline ends. CDR3 nucleotide sequence: TGTGCCAGTAGTTGGCGGGGGGGGTCTGAAGCTTTCTTT. Amino acids: CASSWRGGSEAFF. The variable domain in full, completed from reference TRBV19 and TRBJ1-1, reads DGGITQSPKYLFRKEGQNVTLSCEQNLNHDAMYWYRQDPGQGLRLIYYSQIVNDFQKGDIAEGYSVSREKKESFPLTVTSAQKNPTAFYLCASSWRGGSEAFFGQGTRLTVV.

The CDR3 spells CASSVAFYGEQYF. The CDR3 nucleotides read TGTGCCAGCAGCGTAGCTTTTTATGGCGAGCAGTACTTC. The rearrangement joins TRBV9 to TRBJ2-7; D gene ambiguous. The CDR3 has 13 residues. With 0 bases removed from V and 6 bases from J, the gap between germline ends came to 10 bases. From germline, CDR1 is SGDLS and CDR2 YYNGEE.

The chain is built from TRBV27 and TRBJ1-4; tentative D call: TRBD1 (6 bases). V was trimmed by 7 bases and J by 6 bases, leaving 18 bases between them. The V gene's germline CDR1 is MNHEY and CDR2 SMNVEV (reference sequence). The CDR3 spans 15 residues. CDR3 region: CASKRVGTTDEKLFF. CDR3 nucleotides: TGTGCCAGCAAGAGGGTAGGGACAACAGATGAAAAACTGTTTTTT.

The V and J genes are TRBV6-2 or TRBV6-3 and TRBJ2-7, with D possibly TRBD2 on 6 matching bases. Trimming shortened V by 2 bases and J by 2 bases, and 19 bases separated the two germline ends. CDR1 and CDR2 from the germline V gene are MNHEY and SVGEGT. The CDR3 is made up of 17 amino acids. CDR3 sequence: CASSYGRGTLRPYEQYF. CDR3 nucleotide sequence: TGTGCCAGCAGTTACGGGCGCGGGACTCTGCGGCCCTACGAGCAGTACTTC.

In DNA, the CDR3 is TGTGCCAGTAGTAAAGCGCCGGGAGGAAGCTCCTATAATTCACCCCTCCACTTT. Translating it yields CASSKAPGGSSYNSPLHF. V is TRBV19 and J is TRBJ1-6; D remains unclear. CDR1 and CDR2 from the germline V gene are LNHDA and SQIVND (reference sequence). The CDR3 has 18 residues. V was pared by 4 bases and J by 0 bases, with 16 bases between.

The V and J genes are TRBV28 and TRBJ1-4; 9 nucleotides agree with TRBD1. The CDR3 sequence is 14 residues long. V gave up 3 bases and J gave up 7 bases; unmatched junction bases: 3. CDR1 and CDR2 from the germline V gene are MDHEN and SYDVKM. CDR3 sequence (DNA): TGTGCCAGCAGTTTCTCGGGACAGGGTGAAAAACTGTTTTTT. Translating gives CASSFSGQGEKLFF.